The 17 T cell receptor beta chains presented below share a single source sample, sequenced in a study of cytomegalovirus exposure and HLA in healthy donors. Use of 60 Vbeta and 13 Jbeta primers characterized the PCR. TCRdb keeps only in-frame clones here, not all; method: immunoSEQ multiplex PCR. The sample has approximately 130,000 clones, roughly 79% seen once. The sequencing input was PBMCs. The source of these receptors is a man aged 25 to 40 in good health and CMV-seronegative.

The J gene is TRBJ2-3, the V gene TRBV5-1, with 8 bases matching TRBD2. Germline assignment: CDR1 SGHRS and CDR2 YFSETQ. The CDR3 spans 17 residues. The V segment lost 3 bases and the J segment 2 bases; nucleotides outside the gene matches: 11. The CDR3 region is CASSWETERGFTDTQYF. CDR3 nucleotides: TGCGCCAGCAGCTGGGAGACGGAGCGGGGGTTCACAGATACGCAGTATTTT.

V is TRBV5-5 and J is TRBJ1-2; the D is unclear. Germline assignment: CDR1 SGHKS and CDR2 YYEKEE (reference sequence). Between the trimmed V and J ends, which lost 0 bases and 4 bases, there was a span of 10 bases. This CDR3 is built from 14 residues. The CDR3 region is CASSLAVGSYGYTF. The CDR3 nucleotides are TGTGCCAGCAGCTTGGCCGTGGGGAGCTATGGCTACACCTTC. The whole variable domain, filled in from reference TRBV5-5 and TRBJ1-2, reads DAGVTQSPTHLIKTRGQQVTLRCSPISGHKSVSWYQQVLGQGPQFIFQYYEKEERGRGNFPDRFSARQFPNYSSELNVNALLLGDSALYLCASSLAVGSYGYTFGSGTRLTVV.

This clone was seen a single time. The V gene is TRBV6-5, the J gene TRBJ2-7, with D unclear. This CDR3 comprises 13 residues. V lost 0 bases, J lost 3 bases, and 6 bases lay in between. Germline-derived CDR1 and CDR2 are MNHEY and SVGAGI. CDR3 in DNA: TGTGCCAGCAGTTACTCGCCAGTCTACGAGCAGTACTTC. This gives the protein CASSYSPVYEQYF.

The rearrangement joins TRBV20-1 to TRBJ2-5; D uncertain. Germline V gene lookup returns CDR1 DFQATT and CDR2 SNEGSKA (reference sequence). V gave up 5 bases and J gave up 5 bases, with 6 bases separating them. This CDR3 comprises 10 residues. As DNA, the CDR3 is TGCAGTGCTGTTCGGGAGACCCAGTACTTC. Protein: CSAVRETQYF.

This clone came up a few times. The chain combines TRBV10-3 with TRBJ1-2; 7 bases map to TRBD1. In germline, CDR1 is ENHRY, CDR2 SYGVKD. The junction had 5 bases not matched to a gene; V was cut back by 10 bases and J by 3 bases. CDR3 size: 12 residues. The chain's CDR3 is CATGQADYGYTF. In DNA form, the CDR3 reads TGTGCCACCGGACAGGCGGACTATGGCTACACCTTC.

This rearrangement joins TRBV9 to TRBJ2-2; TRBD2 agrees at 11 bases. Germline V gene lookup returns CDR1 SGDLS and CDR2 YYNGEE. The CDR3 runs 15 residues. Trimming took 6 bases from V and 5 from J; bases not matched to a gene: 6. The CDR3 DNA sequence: TGTGCCAGCACATTAGCGGGGGGGCCAACCGGGGAGCTGTTTTTT. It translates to CASTLAGGPTGELFF.

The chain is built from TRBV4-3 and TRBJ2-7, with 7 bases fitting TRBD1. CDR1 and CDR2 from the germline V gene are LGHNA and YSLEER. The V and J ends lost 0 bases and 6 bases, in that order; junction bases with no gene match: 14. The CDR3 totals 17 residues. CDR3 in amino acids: CASSQDPGNRGSAEQYF. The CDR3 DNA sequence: TGCGCCAGCAGCCAAGATCCGGGGAACAGGGGCTCGGCCGAGCAGTACTTC.

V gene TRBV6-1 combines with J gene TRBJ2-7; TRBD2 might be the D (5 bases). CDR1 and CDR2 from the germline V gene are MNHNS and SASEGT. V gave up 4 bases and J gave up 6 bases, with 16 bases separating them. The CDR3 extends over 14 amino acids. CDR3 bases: TGTGCCAGCAGTGGAAAGGACGGACTTCCCGAGCAGTACTTC. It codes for CASSGKDGLPEQYF.

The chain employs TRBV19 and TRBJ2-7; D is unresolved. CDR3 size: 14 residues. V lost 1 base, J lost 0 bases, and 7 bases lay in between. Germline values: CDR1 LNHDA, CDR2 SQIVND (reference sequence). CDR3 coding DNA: TGTGCCAGTAGTATAGGAGCTAACTCCTACGAGCAGTACTTC. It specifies CASSIGANSYEQYF. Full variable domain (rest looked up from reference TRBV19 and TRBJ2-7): DGGITQSPKYLFRKEGQNVTLSCEQNLNHDAMYWYRQDPGQGLRLIYYSQIVNDFQKGDIAEGYSVSREKKESFPLTVTSAQKNPTAFYLCASSIGANSYEQYFGPGTRLTVT.

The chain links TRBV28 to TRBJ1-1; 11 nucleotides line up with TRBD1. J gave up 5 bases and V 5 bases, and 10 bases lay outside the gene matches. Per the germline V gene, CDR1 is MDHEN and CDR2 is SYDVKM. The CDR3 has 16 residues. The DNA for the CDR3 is TGTGCCAGCAGTGTACTGGACAGGGGGCGGTGGACTGAAGCTTTCTTT. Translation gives CASSVLDRGRWTEAFF. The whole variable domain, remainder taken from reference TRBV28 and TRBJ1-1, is DVKVTQSSRYLVKRTGEKVFLECVQDMDHENMFWYRQDPGLGLRLIYFSYDVKMKEKGDIPEGYSVSREKKERFSLILESASTNQTSMYLCASSVLDRGRWTEAFFGQGTRLTVV.

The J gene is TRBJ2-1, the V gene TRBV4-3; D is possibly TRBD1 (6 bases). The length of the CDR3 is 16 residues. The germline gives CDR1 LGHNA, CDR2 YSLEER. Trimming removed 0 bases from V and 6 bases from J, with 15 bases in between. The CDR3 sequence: CASSQDPSGEPNEQFF. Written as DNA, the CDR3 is TGCGCCAGCAGCCAAGATCCCTCAGGGGAGCCCAATGAGCAGTTCTTC.

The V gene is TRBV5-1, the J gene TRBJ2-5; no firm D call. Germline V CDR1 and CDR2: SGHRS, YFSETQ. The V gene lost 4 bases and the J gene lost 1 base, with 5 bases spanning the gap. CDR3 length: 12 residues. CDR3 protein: CASSTGQETQYF. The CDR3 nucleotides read TGCGCCAGCAGCACGGGCCAAGAGACCCAGTACTTC.

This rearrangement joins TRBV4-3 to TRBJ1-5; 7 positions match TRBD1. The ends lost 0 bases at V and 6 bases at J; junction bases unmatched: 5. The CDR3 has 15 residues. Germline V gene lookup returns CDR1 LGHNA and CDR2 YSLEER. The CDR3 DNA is TGCGCCAGCAGCCAAGATGAGGGGGCTAGTCAGCCCCAGCATTTT. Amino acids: CASSQDEGASQPQHF.

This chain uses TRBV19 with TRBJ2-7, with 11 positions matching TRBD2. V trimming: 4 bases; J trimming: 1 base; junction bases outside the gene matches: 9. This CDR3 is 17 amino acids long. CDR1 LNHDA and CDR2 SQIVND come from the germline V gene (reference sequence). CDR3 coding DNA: TGTGCCAGTAGTACTACTAGCGGGAGTTTTGGTTCCTACGAGCAGTACTTC. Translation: CASSTTSGSFGSYEQYF.

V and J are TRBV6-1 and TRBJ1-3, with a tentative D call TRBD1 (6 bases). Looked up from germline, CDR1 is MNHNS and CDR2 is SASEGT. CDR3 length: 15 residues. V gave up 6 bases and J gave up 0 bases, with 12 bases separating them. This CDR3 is CASRGDITSGNTIYF. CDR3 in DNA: TGTGCCAGCAGGGGGGACATCACCTCTGGAAACACCATATATTTT.

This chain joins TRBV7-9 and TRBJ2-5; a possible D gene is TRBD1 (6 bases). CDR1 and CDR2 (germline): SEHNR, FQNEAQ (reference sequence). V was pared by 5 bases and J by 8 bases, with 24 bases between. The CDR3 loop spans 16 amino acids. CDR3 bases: TGTGCCAGCAGCCCCAGCTTACTTAGGACAGAGACCACCCAGTACTTC. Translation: CASSPSLLRTETTQYF.

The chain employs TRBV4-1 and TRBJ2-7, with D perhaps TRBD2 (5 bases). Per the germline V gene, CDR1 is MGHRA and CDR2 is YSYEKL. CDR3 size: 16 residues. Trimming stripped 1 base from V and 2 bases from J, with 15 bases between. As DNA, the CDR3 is TGCGCCAGCAGCCAAGTACCTCCAGGAGGCGCCTACGAGCAGTACTTC. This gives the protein CASSQVPPGGAYEQYF.